Presented here are 18 T cell receptor beta chains from one specimen sequenced in a study of cytomegalovirus exposure and HLA in healthy donors. 13 Jbeta primers and 60 Vbeta primers were used for the PCR. Measured with immunoSEQ multiplex PCR; TCRdb has only the in-frame clones, and not every one. The data hold about 60,000 clones, with around three quarters observed a single time. The source material was PBMCs. These TCRs come from a woman between 40 and 55 years old in good health and CMV-seropositive.

Of note for this clone: Other DNA sequences of this sample code for an identical CDR3. The chain carries TRBV5-4 and TRBJ2-2; 7 positions agree with TRBD1. The CDR3 is 15 residues long. From germline, CDR1 is SGHNT and CDR2 YYREEE (reference sequence). The trim removed 0 bases at V and 5 bases at J, leaving 4 bases unmatched. CDR3 protein: CASSLGQGKTGELFF. CDR3 in DNA: TGTGCCAGCAGCTTGGGACAGGGAAAAACCGGGGAGCTGTTTTTT.

The sample holds one count of this clone. This sequence joins TRBV9 and TRBJ2-5; 8 bases map to TRBD1. Germline loops: CDR1 SGDLS, CDR2 YYNGEE. CDR3 length equals 13 residues. J gave up 6 bases and V 3 bases, and 4 bases lay outside the gene matches. CDR3 loop: CASSAGGAQTQYF. Written as DNA, the CDR3 is TGTGCCAGCAGCGCAGGGGGCGCACAGACCCAGTACTTC.

J is TRBJ1-5 and V is TRBV7-2; D is perhaps TRBD1 (6 bases). The CDR3 length is 14 residues. Germline V gene data show CDR1 as SGHTA and CDR2 as FQGNSA. Trimming removed 8 bases at V and 1 base at J, with 12 bases between. The CDR3 DNA follows: TGTGCCAGCCTCTTTGGGGGCAGCAATCAGCCCCAGCATTTT. This gives the protein CASLFGGSNQPQHF.

This chain connects TRBV14 to TRBJ2-7; D is unresolved. This CDR3 has 15 residues. Germline V lookup: CDR1 SGHDN, CDR2 FVKESK. The V and J ends lost 4 bases and 1 base respectively, with 14 bases between them. CDR3 residues: CASSPALGSSYEQYF. CDR3 DNA sequence: TGTGCCAGCAGCCCAGCTCTGGGCAGTTCCTACGAGCAGTACTTC.

This clone was picked up a small number of times. The J gene is TRBJ2-7, the V gene TRBV6-6, with TRBD1 matching over 9 bases. The germline V gene encodes CDR1 MNHNY and CDR2 SVGAGI (reference sequence). This CDR3 comprises 14 residues. Trimming removed 5 bases from V and 2 bases from J; junction bases left unmatched: 4. CDR3 in amino acids: CASSPRQGAYEQYF. CDR3 nucleotides: TGTGCCAGCAGTCCCCGACAGGGGGCCTACGAGCAGTACTTC.

This clone was seen only once. CDR3 amino acids: CASSWQANTGELFF. The DNA for the CDR3 is TGTGCCAGCAGTTGGCAGGCGAACACCGGGGAGCTGTTTTTT. V and J are TRBV27 and TRBJ2-2; no firm D call. This CDR3 comprises 14 residues. V was shortened by 4 bases and J by 0 bases, with 6 bases between the two germline ends. Per the germline V gene, CDR1 is MNHEY and CDR2 is SMNVEV (reference sequence).

The chain recombines TRBV23-1 with TRBJ1-6; D not certain. TRBV23-1 carries the ORF label, with uncertain function. Trimming took off 3 bases at V and 0 bases at J, with 21 bases between the two ends. This CDR3 is built from 20 residues. The CDR3 sequence: CASSQSTIPISSSYNSPLHF. CDR3 sequence (DNA): TGCGCCAGCAGTCAGTCCACCATCCCAATTTCGAGCTCCTATAATTCACCCCTCCACTTT.

This clone appeared a few times. J is TRBJ1-3 and V is TRBV4-3; D possibly corresponds to TRBD1 (5 bases). Germline V gives CDR1 LGHNA, CDR2 YSLEER. V shed 1 base and J shed 0 bases, with 7 bases lying between them. This CDR3 is 15 amino acids long. The CDR3 region has the DNA TGCGCCAGCAGCCAAGGACAGAGCTCTGGAAACACCATATATTTT. Amino acids: CASSQGQSSGNTIYF.

This sequence joins TRBV28 and TRBJ1-2, with a tentative D call TRBD1 (5 bases). The CDR3 is made up of 15 amino acids. V lost 10 bases to trimming and J lost 3 bases, with 21 bases between them. The germline gives CDR1 MDHEN, CDR2 SYDVKM. Here the CDR3 reads CATSPAPGGDYGYTF. The CDR3 nucleotides are TGTGCCACCTCACCCGCCCCCGGGGGTGACTATGGCTACACCTTC.

This chain connects TRBV7-8 to TRBJ1-2, with D unclear. The germline V and J ends were trimmed by 1 base and 4 bases, with 10 bases remaining between them. The CDR3 is 14 amino acids. CDR1 and CDR2 from the germline V gene are SGHVS and FQNEAQ. As DNA, the CDR3 is TGTGCCAGCAGCTTAGGGACTCAGTTCTATGGCTACACCTTC. Translating gives CASSLGTQFYGYTF.

This clone occurred once. The chain carries TRBV4-3 and TRBJ2-7, with D perhaps TRBD1 (7 bases). The CDR3 length is 15 residues. V was pared by 0 bases and J by 3 bases, with 12 bases between. CDR1 is LGHNA, CDR2 YSLEER, per germline. The CDR3 spells CASSQDSQGGYEQYF. For the CDR3, the DNA is TGCGCCAGCAGCCAAGATAGCCAGGGGGGCTACGAGCAGTACTTC.

The chain employs TRBV27 and TRBJ2-4; no definite D call. CDR1 MNHEY and CDR2 SMNVEV come from the germline V gene (reference sequence). The ends were cut back, 6 bases at V and 1 base at J, with 10 bases in the middle. The CDR3 has 14 amino acids. In DNA, the CDR3 is TGTGCCAGCAGCCACTTATCGGCCAAAAACATTCAGTACTTC. Its protein product is CASSHLSAKNIQYF.

The chain is built from TRBV23-1 and TRBJ1-2; D uncertain. TRBV23-1 is filed as an ORF, its function uncertain. The CDR3 length is 15 residues. V was shortened by 2 bases and J by 4 bases, with 14 bases between the two germline ends. CDR3 DNA sequence: TGCGCCAGCAGTCAAAAGGAGGGTAAGGGCTATGGCTACACCTTC. Translated: CASSQKEGKGYGYTF.

Of note for this clone: Its ends do not fully match the called genes, so a read error is possible. The chain combines TRBV12-5 with TRBJ1-1; no reliable D call. Germline CDR1 is LGHNT and CDR2 is FRNRAP. The CDR3 is 14 amino acids. The CDR3 here is CASIKGLLNAEAFF. CDR3 coding DNA: TGTGCTAGTATAAAAGGACTTTTGAACGCTGAAGCTTTCTTT.

The J gene is TRBJ2-7, the V gene TRBV29-1; a weak D match, TRBD1 (6 bases). The V gene lost 6 bases and the J gene lost 3 bases, with 12 bases spanning the gap. Germline assignment: CDR1 SQVTM and CDR2 ANQGSEA. The CDR3 consists of 12 residues. In DNA form, the CDR3 reads TGCAGCGTAGAATCGACAGGCTACGAGCAGTACTTC. The encoded protein is CSVESTGYEQYF.

The V and J genes are TRBV29-1 and TRBJ2-2, with 8 bases that match TRBD1. Trimming at V came to 7 bases and at J to 2 bases, leaving 6 bases not matched to a gene. The germline CDR1 and CDR2 sequences are SQVTM and ANQGSEA. The CDR3 extends over 14 amino acids. Here the CDR3 DNA reads TGCAGCGCCCCAGGGACAGGAAACACCGGGGAGCTGTTTTTT. Translating gives CSAPGTGNTGELFF.

The chain employs TRBV7-9 and TRBJ2-3; 10 positions match TRBD1. CDR1 is SEHNR, CDR2 FQNEAQ, per germline (reference sequence). The trim removed 1 base at V and 4 bases at J, leaving 2 bases unmatched. The CDR3 totals 15 residues. The CDR3 nucleotides read TGTGCCAGCAGCTTAGACGGACAGGGGGCAGATACGCAGTATTTT. It is translated as CASSLDGQGADTQYF.

The CDR3 DNA follows: TGTGCCAGCAGTTACGACAACAGGCATGGCTACACCTTC. It translates to CASSYDNRHGYTF. V usage is TRBV6-5 and J usage is TRBJ1-2; possible D gene TRBD1, 5 bases. This CDR3 comprises 13 residues. The germline V and J ends were trimmed by 2 bases and 6 bases, with 10 bases remaining between them. The germline V gene encodes CDR1 MNHEY and CDR2 SVGAGI.